Detailed here is one T cell receptor beta chain. The sample belongs to a study of blood T cell repertoires in COVID-19. Study-level background: Italy, Spain and the United States were the sources of the convalescent and acute COVID-19 samples. T cells, B-cell-depleted T cells, or PBMCs supplied cDNA or gDNA.

As processed by the authors: Amplification of reference gene primers was used by the study to estimate nucleated cell counts. Measured with immunoSEQ multiplex PCR; TCRdb has only the in-frame clones, and not every one. V, J and clone size are those of that table, while D and trimming were read from the DNA. Of 37,000 or so clones listed, approximately 91% are singletons. Germline lookup yields CDR1 MNHEY and CDR2 SVGEGT. The CDR3 is made up of 15 amino acids. V lost 4 bases to trimming and J lost 6 bases; unmatched junction nucleotides: 10. The sample comprised peripheral blood. The chain couples TRBV6-2 or TRBV6-3 to TRBJ2-5, with 8 bases matching TRBD2. The receptor's source is a human donor in a cohort sampled during active COVID-19. CDR3 DNA: TGTGCCAGCAGTTGGGGGACGAGCGGGAGTCAGACCCAGTACTTC. Encoded protein: CASSWGTSGSQTQYF.